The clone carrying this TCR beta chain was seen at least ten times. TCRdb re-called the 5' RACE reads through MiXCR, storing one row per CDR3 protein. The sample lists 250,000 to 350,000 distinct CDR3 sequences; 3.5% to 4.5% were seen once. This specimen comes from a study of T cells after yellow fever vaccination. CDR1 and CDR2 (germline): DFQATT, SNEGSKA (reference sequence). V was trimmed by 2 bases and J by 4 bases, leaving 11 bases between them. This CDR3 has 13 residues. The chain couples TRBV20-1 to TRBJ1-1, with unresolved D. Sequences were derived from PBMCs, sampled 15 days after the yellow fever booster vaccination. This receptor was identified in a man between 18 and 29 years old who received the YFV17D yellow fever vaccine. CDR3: CSARSPPGTEAFF. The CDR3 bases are TGCAGTGCTAGATCCCCCCCAGGCACTGAAGCTTTCTTT.